Listed below are T cell receptor beta chains from one sample, sequenced in a study of CD8 T cells in ankylosing spondylitis. TCRdb re-derived calls from the 5' RACE reads in MiXCR, one entry per CDR3 protein. The table records around 180,000 distinct CDR3 sequences, about 20% of them present only once. Material for sequencing was blood, either unsorted or a sorted T cell fraction (not recorded which). Receptor source: a male donor aged 5-30 years with ankylosing spondylitis or in good health (not recorded which). Both conserved end residues are part of each CDR3. The D gene is left open where the match is weak.

J	D	V	CDR3
TRBJ2-5	.	TRBV7-9	CASIEGRGLETQYF
TRBJ2-1	.	TRBV20-1	CSARDQGTLSYNEQFF
TRBJ1-1	.	TRBV20-1	CSARSGTVTEAFF
TRBJ2-7	.	TRBV29-1	CSVEGLSYEQYF
TRBJ2-1	.	TRBV3-1	CASSQEDGRQFF
TRBJ2-2	.	TRBV24-1	CATSEQGRNLNTGELFF
TRBJ1-5	.	TRBV18	CASSPQWNQPQHF
TRBJ2-3	TRBD2	TRBV7-6	CASSPPGRGTDTQYF
TRBJ2-5	.	TRBV12-3/TRBV12-4	CASSTGRRETQYF
TRBJ2-7	.	TRBV20-1	CSARDSGSSSSYEQYF
TRBJ2-1	.	TRBV20-1	CSARDSSWGDEQFF
TRBJ2-3	.	TRBV29-1	CSVVRGLTPGTDTQYF
TRBJ2-2	TRBD2	TRBV19	CASRPSGKPTGELFF
TRBJ1-4	.	TRBV10-3	CAISESGPVEKLFF
TRBJ2-1	TRBD2	TRBV12-3/TRBV12-4	CASSLMRGTSGRADNEQFF
TRBJ2-5	.	TRBV4-3	CASSQDRGVEETQYF
TRBJ2-1	TRBD2	TRBV12-3/TRBV12-4	CASSPQTGLALFF
TRBJ2-3	.	TRBV7-2	CASSSSQGVTQYF
TRBJ2-3	.	TRBV29-1	CSVEGVIGIPRVRDTDTQYF
TRBJ1-3	.	TRBV6-4	CASSDRVDFGNTIYF
TRBJ2-1	.	TRBV11-3	CASRGAGPDVDEQFF
TRBJ1-5	.	TRBV7-2	CASSSFKGSGQPQHF
TRBJ2-5	.	TRBV29-1	CSVGGRVTQETQYF
TRBJ1-2	.	TRBV3-1	CASSQDLTVVMNGYTF
TRBJ2-3	.	TRBV28	CASSFGGDTDTQYF
TRBJ1-5	.	TRBV10-3	CAISVSDRLDQPQHF
TRBJ2-1	.	TRBV7-2	CASSLKRSYNEQFF
TRBJ2-7	.	TRBV29-1	CSVGNGYEQYF
TRBJ2-1	TRBD1	TRBV7-6	CASSQIQGRNNEQFF
TRBJ2-1	TRBD2	TRBV19	CAVSSGPPYNEQFF
TRBJ2-1	TRBD2	TRBV5-4	CASSSGLPNEQFF
TRBJ2-2	.	TRBV12-3/TRBV12-4	CASSQMVSGELFF
TRBJ2-2	.	TRBV9	CASSVGLRDGELFF
TRBJ2-1	.	TRBV5-5	CASSYRGTQSSYNEQFF
TRBJ2-7	.	TRBV7-8	CASSQTTDGLSYEQYF
TRBJ1-5	.	TRBV12-3/TRBV12-4	CASSLSENFQPQHF
TRBJ1-5	.	TRBV12-3/TRBV12-4	CASSGPPQHF
TRBJ1-2	TRBD1	TRBV20-1	CSASRQGEYYGYTF
TRBJ2-7	.	TRBV6-5	CASSYSKGGEQYF
TRBJ2-7	TRBD2	TRBV13	CASSKGTSRSYEQYF
TRBJ1-1	.	TRBV7-9	CASSVGEYVAFF
TRBJ1-5	.	TRBV20-1	CSATRDLNQPQHF
TRBJ1-1	.	TRBV9	CASSVEGSLNTEAFF
TRBJ2-5	TRBD2	TRBV10-3	CATSGEQETQYF
TRBJ2-5	.	TRBV12-3/TRBV12-4	CASTETGSGAETQYF
TRBJ2-7	.	TRBV9	CASSVAQNYEQYF
TRBJ2-5	.	TRBV5-1	CASSLAGRLETQYF
TRBJ1-3	.	TRBV4-3	CASSQDLTDAHSGNTIYF
TRBJ2-1	TRBD2	TRBV29-1	CSVVLAGGVVF
TRBJ2-1	TRBD2	TRBV7-9	CASSPPWLAGGYNEQFF
TRBJ2-1	.	TRBV24-1	CATSTPTSSYNEQFF
TRBJ2-7	.	TRBV5-1	CASSLRDGPSYEQYF
TRBJ2-5	TRBD2	TRBV20-1	CSAPLAGGGTQYF
TRBJ2-3	TRBD2	TRBV12-3/TRBV12-4	CASSFFAGGADTQYF
TRBJ2-7	.	TRBV7-2	CASSAFYSYEQYF
TRBJ2-1	TRBD2	TRBV28	CASRTEGLAGVSEQFF
TRBJ2-5	.	TRBV24-1	CATSDPTTVRETQYF
TRBJ1-5	TRBD1	TRBV19	CASSTGTGGLVGNQPQHF
TRBJ1-1	TRBD1	TRBV20-1	CSADYPGGFTEAFF
TRBJ1-1	TRBD1	TRBV19	CASTLNRGTEAFF